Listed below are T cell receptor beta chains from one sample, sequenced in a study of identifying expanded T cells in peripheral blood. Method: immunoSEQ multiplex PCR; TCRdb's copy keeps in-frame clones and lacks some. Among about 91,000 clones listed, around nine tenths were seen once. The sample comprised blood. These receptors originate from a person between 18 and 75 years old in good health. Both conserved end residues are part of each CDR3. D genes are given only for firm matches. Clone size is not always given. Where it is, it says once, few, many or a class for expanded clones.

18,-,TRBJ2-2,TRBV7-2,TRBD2,CASSRQMGTSGSTGELFF,TGTGCCAGCTCTAGGCAGATGGGGACTAGCGGGAGTACCGGGGAGCTGTTTTTT
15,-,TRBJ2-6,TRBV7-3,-,CASSFPGSGANVLTF,TGTGCCAGCAGCTTTCCGGGCTCTGGGGCCAACGTCCTGACTTTC
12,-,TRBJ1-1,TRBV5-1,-,CASARTNTEAFF,TGCGCCAGCGCCCGGACGAACACTGAAGCTTTCTTT
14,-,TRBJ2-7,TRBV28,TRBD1,CASSSLTGGYEQYF,TGTGCCAGCAGTTCCTTGACAGGGGGCTACGAGCAGTACTTC
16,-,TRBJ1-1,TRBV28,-,CASSPIIQGGRTEAFF,TGTGCCAGCAGTCCTATTATTCAGGGAGGCCGCACTGAAGCTTTCTTT
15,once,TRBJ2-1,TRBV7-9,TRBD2,CASSSSGSGEYEQFF,TGTGCCAGCAGCTCGTCGGGCAGCGGGGAGTATGAGCAGTTCTTC
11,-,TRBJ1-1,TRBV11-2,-,CASSPGAEAFF,TGTGCCAGCAGCCCAGGGGCTGAAGCTTTCTTT
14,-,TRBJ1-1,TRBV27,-,CASSLMGPDTEAFF,TGTGCCAGCAGTTTAATGGGGCCGGACACTGAAGCTTTCTTT
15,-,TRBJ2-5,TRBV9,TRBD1,CASSFRDREAETQYF,TGTGCCAGCAGCTTCCGGGACAGGGAAGCAGAGACCCAGTACTTC
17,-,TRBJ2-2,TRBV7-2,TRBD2,CASSFASGSVNTGELFF,TGTGCCAGCAGCTTCGCTAGCGGGAGTGTGAACACCGGGGAGCTGTTTTTT
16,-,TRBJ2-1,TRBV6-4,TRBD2,CASSDSQAGVSNEQFF,TGTGCCAGCAGTGACTCTCAAGCGGGAGTCAGCAATGAGCAGTTCTTC
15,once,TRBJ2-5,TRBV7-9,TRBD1,CASSQPDRGRETQYF,TGTGCCAGCAGCCAGCCGGACAGGGGAAGGGAGACCCAGTACTTC
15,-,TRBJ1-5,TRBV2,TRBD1,CASSASGTAILPQHF,TGTGCCAGCAGTGCGAGCGGGACAGCAATCCTGCCCCAGCATTTT
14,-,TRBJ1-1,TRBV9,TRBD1,CASSGTGLNTEAFF,TGTGCCAGCAGCGGGACAGGGCTTAACACTGAAGCTTTCTTT
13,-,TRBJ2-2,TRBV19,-,CATQGGLAGELFF,TGTGCCACCCAGGGGGGGCTCGCCGGGGAGCTGTTTTTT
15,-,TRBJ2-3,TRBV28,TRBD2,CASAYGGGASDTQYF,TGTGCCAGTGCGTATGGCGGGGGGGCCTCAGATACGCAGTATTTT